The 13 T cell receptor beta chains given below trace back to one sample, sequenced in a study of Graves' ophthalmopathy and Graves' hyperthyroidism. RNA served as the template for amplifying TCR beta CDR3 regions. First-round RT-PCR relied on HTBI primers, and a second-round multiplex PCR came next. MiXCR, applied by TCRdb to the multiplex PCR reads, yields one record per CDR3 protein. The repertoire includes more than 1,000,000 distinct CDR3 sequences, about 36% of them detected once, and roughly 10% sits in the top ten. Sequenced sample: peripheral blood or thyroid tissue (not recorded which). All receptors derive from an adult man with Graves' hyperthyroidism.

This clonotype occurred a few times. The junction departs from germline at one end; a sequencing error may be responsible. The DNA of the CDR3 is TGCGCCAGCAGCCAAAACCGGGACAGTGAAAACTATGGCTACACCTTC. Protein sequence: CASSQNRDSENYGYTF. The rearrangement links TRBV7-9 to TRBJ1-2; 7 positions agree with TRBD1. The germline V gene encodes CDR1 SEHNR and CDR2 FQNEAQ (reference sequence). This CDR3 contains 16 residues.

In regard to this clonotype: A much more abundant neighbour one base away suggests this may be a read error. This chain connects TRBV10-3 to TRBJ2-7; 13 bases fit TRBD2. Germline values: CDR1 ENHRY, CDR2 SYGVKD. The length of the CDR3 is 15 residues. V gave up 10 bases and J gave up 2 bases; unmatched junction bases: 8. The CDR3, as DNA: TGTGCCAGCAGGGGGGGACTAGCGGGAACCTACGAGCAGTACTTC. Amino acid sequence: CASRGGLAGTYEQYF.

This rearrangement joins TRBV7-2 to TRBJ2-2; D may be TRBD2 (5 bases). Germline V gene lookup returns CDR1 SGHTA and CDR2 FQGNSA. The V end was cut by 5 bases, the J end by 4 bases, with 11 bases between. The length of the CDR3 is 14 residues. This CDR3 reads CASSRGLITGELFF. DNA for the CDR3: TGTGCCAGCAGCCGAGGGCTTATCACCGGGGAGCTGTTTTTT.

The V call is TRBV5-6, the J call TRBJ1-1; no reliable D call. V gave up 4 bases and J gave up 3 bases, with 22 bases separating them. The CDR3 loop spans 17 amino acids. Germline V gives CDR1 SGHDT, CDR2 YYEEEE. CDR3: CASSPTWGGELDTEAFF. In DNA form, the CDR3 reads TGTGCCAGCAGCCCCACGTGGGGAGGCGAGTTGGACACTGAAGCTTTCTTT.

The V call is TRBV29-1, the J call TRBJ2-7, with 7 positions matching TRBD1. Germline V gene lookup returns CDR1 SQVTM and CDR2 ANQGSEA. The trim removed 7 bases at V and 4 bases at J, leaving 10 bases unmatched. This CDR3 spans 13 amino acids. CDR3 coding DNA: TGCAGCGCTGTGGGACAGAGTCGGTACGAGCAGTACTTC. Protein sequence: CSAVGQSRYEQYF.

On this clonotype: Being one base from a much bigger clone, this may be a read error. The chain carries TRBV24-1 and TRBJ2-2, with D possibly matching TRBD1 (5 bases). Per germline, CDR1 KGHDR and CDR2 SFDVKD. This CDR3 has 15 residues. This chain's CDR3 is CVTSDLTRDTGELFF. The CDR3 region has the DNA TGTGTCACCAGTGATTTGACCAGGGACACCGGGGAGCTGTTTTTT.

This clonotype occurred many times. The V call is TRBV7-2, the J call TRBJ2-7, with D unresolved. The CDR3 covers 13 residues. Trimming took off 2 bases at V and 5 bases at J, with 10 bases between the two ends. Germline values: CDR1 SGHTA, CDR2 FQGNSA. CDR3 region: CASSLRGEDEQYF. For the CDR3, the DNA is TGTGCCAGCAGCTTAAGAGGCGAAGACGAGCAGTACTTC.

J is TRBJ2-7 and V is TRBV7-9; possibly TRBD1 for D (5 bases). The CDR3 totals 16 residues. V shed 4 bases and J shed 2 bases, with 18 bases lying between them. The germline CDR1 and CDR2 sequences are SEHNR and FQNEAQ (reference sequence). Here the CDR3 reads CASSSSDSSIAYEQYF. The DNA of the CDR3 is TGTGCCAGCAGCTCAAGCGACAGCTCCATTGCCTACGAGCAGTACTTC. Together with reference TRBV7-9 and TRBJ2-7, the CDR3 gives the full variable domain: DTGVSQNPRHKITKRGQNVTFRCDPISEHNRLYWYRQTLGQGPEFLTYFQNEAQLEKSRLLSDRFSAERPKGSFSTLEIQRTEQGDSAMYLCASSSSDSSIAYEQYFGPGTRLTVT.

Here the CDR3 DNA reads TGTGCCACCAGCAGAAAGCTGGGACTAGCGGGAGGCCACGAGCAGTACTTC. Translated, it gives CATSRKLGLAGGHEQYF. The genes are TRBV15 and TRBJ2-7; 15 bases agree with TRBD2. Germline V lookup: CDR1 LNHNV, CDR2 YYDKDF (reference sequence). The V segment lost 2 bases and the J segment 5 bases; nucleotides outside the gene matches: 7. CDR3 length: 17 amino acids. Variable domain in full (rest from reference TRBV15 and TRBJ2-7): DAMVIQNPRYQVTQFGKPVTLSCSQTLNHNVMYWYQQKSSQAPKLLFHYYDKDFNNEADTPDNFQSRRPNTSFCFLDIRSPGLGDTAMYLCATSRKLGLAGGHEQYFGPGTRLTVT.

As to this clonotype: Because the CDR3 is missing its conserved closing phenylalanine or tryptophan, this is likely a read error. No DNA is shown, since the ends of the CDR3 on it are uncertain; the CDR3 is the one TCRdb lists. The rearrangement uses TRBV29-1 and TRBJ1-3. The germline gives CDR1 SQVTM, CDR2 ANQGSEA. The length of the CDR3 is 14 amino acids, counting both ends. This CDR3 reads CSVVGLAGEENANT.

There are many counts of this clonotype. The gene calls are TRBV5-1 and TRBJ1-1, with TRBD1 matching over 7 bases. Germline lookup yields CDR1 SGHRS and CDR2 YFSETQ. Trimming at V came to 4 bases and at J to 1 base, leaving 7 bases not matched to a gene. CDR3 length: 15 amino acids. The CDR3 reads CASSPWTGENTEAFF. The CDR3 DNA follows: TGCGCCAGCAGCCCCTGGACAGGAGAGAACACTGAAGCTTTCTTT. The whole variable domain, filled in from reference TRBV5-1 and TRBJ1-1, reads KAGVTQTPRYLIKTRGQQVTLSCSPISGHRSVSWYQQTPGQGLQFLFEYFSETQRNKGNFPGRFSGRQFSNSRSEMNVSTLELGDSALYLCASSPWTGENTEAFFGQGTRLTVV.

This sequence joins TRBV9 and TRBJ1-6; 9 bases fit TRBD1. The CDR3 has 14 amino acids. Germline assignment: CDR1 SGDLS and CDR2 YYNGEE. The junction had 7 bases not matched to a gene; V was cut back by 7 bases and J by 8 bases. The CDR3 nucleotides are TGTGCCAGCTCAGGACAGGGGACCTATTCACCCCTCCACTTT. Translating it yields CASSGQGTYSPLHF.

This clonotype was seen many times. This chain joins TRBV4-1 and TRBJ2-5; D ambiguous. Looked up from germline, CDR1 is MGHRA and CDR2 is YSYEKL. The V end lost 0 bases, the J end lost 5 bases, and 16 bases lay between the germline ends. The CDR3 totals 16 residues. The CDR3 nucleotides are TGCGCCAGCAGCCAAGACGGTAGCACGCGTCTGGAGACCCAGTACTTC. Translated: CASSQDGSTRLETQYF.